Listed below are T cell receptor beta chains from one sample, sequenced in a study of cytomegalovirus exposure and HLA in healthy donors. Data came from immunoSEQ multiplex PCR; TCRdb stores just in-frame clones and leaves some out. Of 100,000 to 120,000 clones listed, 70% to 80% are singletons. The source material was PBMCs. The receptors originated from a woman younger than 45 in good health and CMV-seropositive. CDR3s include the opening cysteine and the closing phenylalanine or tryptophan. The size of a clone is reported for some rows only, either as once, few or many, or as a class for expanded clones.

V gene: TRBV15; clone size: -; J gene: TRBJ1-5; CDR3 protein: CATSRSTDNQPQHF
V gene: TRBV7-7; clone size: -; J gene: TRBJ1-1; CDR3 protein: CASSFLLQSTNTEAFF
V gene: TRBV18; clone size: -; J gene: TRBJ1-1; CDR3 protein: CASSGTANTEAFF
V gene: TRBV19; clone size: few; J gene: TRBJ1-2; CDR3 protein: CASSQQSYGYTF
V gene: TRBV2; clone size: few; J gene: TRBJ1-1; CDR3 protein: CASSDSPGGGAFF
V gene: TRBV7-6; clone size: -; J gene: -; CDR3 protein: CASSLAWTVLPYEQYF
V gene: TRBV6-1; clone size: -; J gene: TRBJ1-2; CDR3 protein: CASSPGQGHNYGYTF
V gene: TRBV6-5; clone size: -; J gene: TRBJ2-7; CDR3 protein: CASSPYWTGYYEQYF
V gene: TRBV11-3; clone size: -; J gene: TRBJ1-4; CDR3 protein: CASSLDRAGEKLFF
V gene: TRBV27; clone size: -; J gene: TRBJ1-4; CDR3 protein: CASSPQGAGIEKLFF
V gene: TRBV29-1; clone size: few; J gene: TRBJ1-3; CDR3 protein: CSVGGGNSGNTIYF
V gene: TRBV28; clone size: -; J gene: TRBJ1-2; CDR3 protein: CASGTRGGYTF
V gene: TRBV30; clone size: once; J gene: TRBJ1-2; CDR3 protein: CAWSPTANYGYTF
V gene: TRBV6-1; clone size: -; J gene: TRBJ1-1; CDR3 protein: CASSPGQTNTEAFF
V gene: TRBV7-8; clone size: -; J gene: TRBJ2-1; CDR3 protein: CASSSPSGASGRSYNEQFF
V gene: TRBV27; clone size: -; J gene: TRBJ2-7; CDR3 protein: CASSYNNNYEQYF
V gene: TRBV5-5; clone size: few; J gene: TRBJ1-4; CDR3 protein: CASSLDGGTNEKLFF
V gene: TRBV18; clone size: -; J gene: TRBJ1-3; CDR3 protein: CASSPSDSNTIYF
V gene: TRBV18; clone size: -; J gene: TRBJ2-6; CDR3 protein: CASSQDRVEANVLTF
V gene: TRBV6-1; clone size: -; J gene: -; CDR3 protein: CASSEAVGRGTYEQYF
V gene: TRBV12-5; clone size: -; J gene: TRBJ1-1; CDR3 protein: CASALEAETEAFF
V gene: TRBV5-6; clone size: -; J gene: TRBJ2-7; CDR3 protein: CASGYNSYEQYF
V gene: TRBV18; clone size: -; J gene: TRBJ1-4; CDR3 protein: CASSPGQGAMESEKLFF
V gene: TRBV5-1; clone size: -; J gene: TRBJ2-5; CDR3 protein: CASSFFGGGLEETQYF
V gene: TRBV29-1; clone size: -; J gene: TRBJ2-7; CDR3 protein: CSVARTSGYEQYF
V gene: TRBV5-1; clone size: -; J gene: TRBJ2-3; CDR3 protein: CASSIGQGGTDTQYF
V gene: TRBV14; clone size: -; J gene: TRBJ2-1; CDR3 protein: CATPTGTTDEQFF
V gene: TRBV29-1; clone size: -; J gene: TRBJ2-5; CDR3 protein: CSVGPILRSDTQYF
V gene: TRBV18; clone size: -; J gene: TRBJ2-3; CDR3 protein: CASSTTSASSTDTQYF
V gene: TRBV4-2; clone size: -; J gene: TRBJ1-2; CDR3 protein: CASRRTGRSYGYTF
V gene: TRBV6-1; clone size: -; J gene: TRBJ1-2; CDR3 protein: CASSKGTGIPNYGYTF
V gene: TRBV11-3; clone size: -; J gene: TRBJ1-2; CDR3 protein: CASSQEGANYGYTF